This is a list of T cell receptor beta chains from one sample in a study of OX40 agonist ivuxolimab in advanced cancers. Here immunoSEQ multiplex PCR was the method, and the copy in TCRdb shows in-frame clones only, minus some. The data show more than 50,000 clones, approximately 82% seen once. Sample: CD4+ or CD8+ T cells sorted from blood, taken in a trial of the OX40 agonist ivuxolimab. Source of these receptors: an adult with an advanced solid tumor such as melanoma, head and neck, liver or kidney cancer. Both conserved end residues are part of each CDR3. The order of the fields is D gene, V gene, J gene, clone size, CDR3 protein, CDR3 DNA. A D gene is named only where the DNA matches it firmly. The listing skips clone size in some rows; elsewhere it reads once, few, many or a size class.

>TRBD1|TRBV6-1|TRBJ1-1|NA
CANKDRLDTEAFF
TGTGCCAACAAGGACAGGTTGGACACTGAAGCTTTCTTT
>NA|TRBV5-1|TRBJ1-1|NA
CASSFGGAGDTEAFF
TGCGCCAGCAGCTTCGGGGGAGCAGGGGACACTGAAGCTTTCTTT
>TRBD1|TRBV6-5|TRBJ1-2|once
CASRPGTGYYGYTF
TGTGCCAGCAGGCCCGGGACAGGGTACTATGGCTACACCTTC
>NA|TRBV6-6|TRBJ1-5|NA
CASTQTDGSWQPQHF
TGTGCCAGCACCCAGACAGACGGTAGCTGGCAGCCCCAGCATTTT
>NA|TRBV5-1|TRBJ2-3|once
CASSEGDTISTDTQYF
TGCGCCAGCAGCGAGGGGGACACCATTAGCACAGATACGCAGTATTTT
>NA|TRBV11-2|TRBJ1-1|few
CASSLVGDMTEAFF
TGTGCCAGCAGCTTAGTGGGGGATATGACTGAAGCTTTCTTT
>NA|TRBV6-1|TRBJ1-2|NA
CASSELGTSYGYTF
TGTGCCAGCAGTGAATTGGGGACGTCCTATGGCTACACCTTC
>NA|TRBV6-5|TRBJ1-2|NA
CASSYLGELDGYTF
TGTGCCAGCAGTTACTTGGGGGAATTGGATGGCTACACCTTC
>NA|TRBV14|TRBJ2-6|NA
CASSLLNSGANVLTF
TGTGCCAGCAGCCTTCTTAACTCTGGGGCCAACGTCCTGACTTTC
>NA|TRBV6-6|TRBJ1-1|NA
CASSYSGVNTEAFF
TGTGCCAGCAGTTACTCGGGGGTGAACACTGAAGCTTTCTTT
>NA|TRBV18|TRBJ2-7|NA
CASSSTGRAVYF
TGTGCCAGCTCCTCCACGGGACGGGCAGTTTACTTC
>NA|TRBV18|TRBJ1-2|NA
CASSPGTGLSYGYTF
TGTGCCAGCTCACCAGGGACGGGCTTGAGCTATGGCTACACCTTC
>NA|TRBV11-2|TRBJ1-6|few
CASSWSGVANSPLHF
TGTGCCAGCAGCTGGAGTGGGGTGGCTAATTCACCCCTCCACTTT
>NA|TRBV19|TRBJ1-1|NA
CASSIAHRAPTEAFF
TGTGCCAGTAGTATAGCACACAGGGCACCGACTGAAGCTTTCTTT
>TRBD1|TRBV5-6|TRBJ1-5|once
CASSLFGQGKYSNQPQHF
TGTGCCAGCAGCTTGTTTGGACAGGGAAAATATAGCAATCAGCCCCAGCATTTT
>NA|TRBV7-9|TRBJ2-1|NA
CASSFFPGNEQFF
TGTGCCAGCAGCTTTTTTCCCGGCAATGAGCAGTTCTTC
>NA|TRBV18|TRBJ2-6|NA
CASSPPWDFSGTGANVLTF
TGTGCCAGCTCACCACCGTGGGACTTTTCAGGGACCGGGGCCAACGTCCTGACTTTC
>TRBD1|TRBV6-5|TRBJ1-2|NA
CASSYYRDSSGYTF
TGTGCCAGCAGCTACTACCGGGACAGTTCTGGCTACACCTTC
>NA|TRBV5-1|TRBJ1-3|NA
CASSPGRDTIYF
TGCGCCAGCAGCCCGGGACGTGACACCATATATTTT
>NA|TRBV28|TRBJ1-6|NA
CASSTTGTFGSPLHF
TGTGCCAGCAGCACAACCGGGACATTCGGATCACCCCTCCACTTT
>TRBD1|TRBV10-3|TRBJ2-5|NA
CAISGDSQETQYF
TGTGCCATCAGTGGGGACAGCCAAGAGACCCAGTACTTC
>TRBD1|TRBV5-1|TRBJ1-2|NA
CASSLSGQDNYGYTF
TGCGCCAGCAGCTTGTCGGGACAGGATAACTATGGCTACACCTTC
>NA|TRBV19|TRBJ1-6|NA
CASSIYPGVGDSPLHF
TGTGCCAGTAGTATCTATCCGGGGGTTGGCGATTCACCCCTCCACTTT
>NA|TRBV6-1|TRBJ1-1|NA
CASTRGGGFAEAFF
TGTGCCAGCACTAGGGGCGGGGGCTTCGCTGAAGCTTTCTTT
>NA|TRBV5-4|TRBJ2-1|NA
CASSLVDLLSSYNEQFF
TGTGCCAGCAGCTTGGTGGACCTCCTGAGCTCCTACAATGAGCAGTTCTTC
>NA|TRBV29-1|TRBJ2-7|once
CSVVYDHEQYF
TGCAGCGTTGTTTATGATCACGAGCAGTACTTC
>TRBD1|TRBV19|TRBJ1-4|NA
CASSLDRGREKLFF
TGTGCCAGTAGCCTGGACAGGGGCCGTGAAAAACTGTTTTTT
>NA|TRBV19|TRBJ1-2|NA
CASSPEGRGGYTF
TGTGCCAGTAGCCCCGAGGGGCGGGGAGGCTACACCTTC